The 12 T cell receptor beta chains given below trace back to one sample, sequenced in a study of blood T cell repertoires in COVID-19. Method: immunoSEQ multiplex PCR; TCRdb's copy keeps in-frame clones and lacks some. Seen here are 80,000 to 100,000 clones, almost 90% observed once, and the top ten hold approximately 1.5%. The specimen was peripheral blood. The receptors derive from a human donor with active COVID-19. The donor label of this sample is uncertain.

This chain connects TRBV5-1 to TRBJ1-1, with a weak D call TRBD1 (6 bases). The CDR3 totals 13 residues. Per the germline V gene, CDR1 is SGHRS and CDR2 is YFSETQ. V was cut by 3 bases and J by 5 bases, with 11 bases left in between. CDR3 sequence: CASSSRGLTEAFF. The CDR3 nucleotides read TGCGCCAGCAGCTCCAGGGGTTTGACTGAAGCTTTCTTT.

Regarding this clone: In the same sample, other DNA sequences code for this CDR3. The rearrangement joins TRBV21-1 to TRBJ1-3. TRBV21-1 is assigned pseudogene status. This CDR3 is 17 amino acids long. This CDR3 reads CASSPPPGRRVGNTIYF. The DNA for the CDR3 is TGTGCCAGCAGCCCCCCACCCGGGAGGCGGGTTGGAAACACCATATATTTT.

The V gene is TRBV7-2, the J gene TRBJ2-5, with 8 bases aligning to TRBD1. The junction had 4 bases not matched to a gene; V was cut back by 3 bases and J by 4 bases. Germline assignment: CDR1 SGHTA and CDR2 FQGNSA. This CDR3 is built from 14 residues. CDR3 bases: TGTGCCAGCAGCTTCAGGGGGCCCGGAGAGACCCAGTACTTC. It codes for CASSFRGPGETQYF.

V gene TRBV4-3 combines with J gene TRBJ2-3; D is undetermined. The length of the CDR3 is 19 residues. The V gene's germline CDR1 is LGHNA and CDR2 YSLEER. The V end was cut by 2 bases, the J end by 1 base, with 22 bases between. The CDR3 here is CASSQRPPGSSGGTDTQYF. The CDR3 region has the DNA TGCGCCAGCAGCCAAAGGCCCCCGGGTAGCTCGGGTGGCACAGATACGCAGTATTTT.

V gene TRBV5-4 combines with J gene TRBJ2-7; the match to TRBD2 covers 11 bases. Germline CDR1 SGHNT, CDR2 YYREEE (reference sequence). This CDR3 spans 17 amino acids. Trimming removed 4 bases from V and 2 bases from J; junction bases left unmatched: 11. The CDR3: CASSPGLAGPTTYEQYF. The CDR3 region has the DNA TGTGCCAGCAGCCCAGGACTAGCGGGCCCTACTACCTACGAGCAGTACTTC.

The chain has TRBV4-3 and TRBJ2-5; 10 positions agree with TRBD2. V lost 3 bases and J lost 5; bases outside the gene matches: 9. This CDR3 comprises 16 residues. Germline V gene sequence: CDR1 LGHNA, CDR2 YSLEER. The CDR3 protein is CASSHDVSGGRETQYF. The CDR3 DNA follows: TGCGCCAGCAGCCATGACGTTAGCGGGGGGCGGGAGACCCAGTACTTC.

The genes are TRBV6-6 and TRBJ2-5; possible D gene TRBD2, 6 bases. Germline V gene sequence: CDR1 MNHNY, CDR2 SVGAGI (reference sequence). This CDR3 region has 14 residues. Trimming cost V 2 bases and J 1 base, with 8 bases left between them. The CDR3 DNA sequence: TGTGCCAGCAGTTACCGGGGGTTCCAAGAGACCCAGTACTTC. This gives the protein CASSYRGFQETQYF.

The J gene is TRBJ2-7, the V gene TRBV7-9; D remains ambiguous. CDR3 length: 12 residues. V dropped 5 bases and J dropped 5 bases, with 10 bases sitting between them. Per germline, CDR1 SEHNR and CDR2 FQNEAQ (reference sequence). The CDR3 DNA reads TGTGCCAGCAGCATAACACATAACGAGCAGTACTTC. Translation: CASSITHNEQYF.

This clone has a handful of counts. The chain couples TRBV9 to TRBJ2-2; the D gene is possibly TRBD2 (6 bases). Germline V lookup: CDR1 SGDLS, CDR2 YYNGEE. V lost 0 bases and J lost 0, with 12 bases in between. The CDR3 length is 17 residues. CDR3 region: CASSVGVGTSNTGELFF. CDR3 DNA sequence: TGTGCCAGCAGCGTAGGTGTGGGGACTTCGAACACCGGGGAGCTGTTTTTT.

The V gene is TRBV12-5, the J gene TRBJ2-5, with D possibly TRBD2 on 6 matching bases. V was trimmed by 5 bases and J by 6 bases, leaving 16 bases between them. The CDR3 contains 14 residues. Germline loops: CDR1 LGHNT, CDR2 FRNRAP. In DNA form, the CDR3 reads TGTGCTAGTGGTCGCGGCCTCGGGGGACAGACCCAGTACTTC. Amino acids: CASGRGLGGQTQYF.

This clone was counted a few times. The gene calls are TRBV28 and TRBJ1-5; maybe TRBD1 (6 bases). This CDR3 region has 14 residues. V was trimmed by 3 bases and J by 6 bases, leaving 12 bases between them. Germline V CDR1 and CDR2: MDHEN, SYDVKM. CDR3 coding DNA: TGTGCCAGCAGTTTCCGGGGGGCAGGTCAGCCCCAGCATTTT. It translates to CASSFRGAGQPQHF.

The chain links TRBV10-3 to TRBJ1-1; D is unclear. Per the germline V gene, CDR1 is ENHRY and CDR2 is SYGVKD. This CDR3 has 15 residues. V was cut by 6 bases and J by 1 base, with 15 bases left in between. The CDR3 here is CAISPYGERNTEAFF. The CDR3 DNA follows: TGTGCCATCAGCCCGTATGGGGAGAGGAACACTGAAGCTTTCTTT.